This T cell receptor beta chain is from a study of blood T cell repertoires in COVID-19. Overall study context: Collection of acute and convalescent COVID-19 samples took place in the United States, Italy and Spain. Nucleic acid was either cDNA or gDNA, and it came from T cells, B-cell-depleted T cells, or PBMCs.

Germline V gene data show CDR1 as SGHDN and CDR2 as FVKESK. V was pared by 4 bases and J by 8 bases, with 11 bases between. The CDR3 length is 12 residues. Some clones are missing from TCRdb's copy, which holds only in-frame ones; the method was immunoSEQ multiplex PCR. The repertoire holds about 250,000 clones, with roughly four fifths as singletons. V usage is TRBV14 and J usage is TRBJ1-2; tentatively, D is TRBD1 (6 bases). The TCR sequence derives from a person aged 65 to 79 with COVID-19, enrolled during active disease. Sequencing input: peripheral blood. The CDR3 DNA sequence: TGTGCCAGCAGCCCCATGACAGGAGGCTACACCTTC. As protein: CASSPMTGGYTF.